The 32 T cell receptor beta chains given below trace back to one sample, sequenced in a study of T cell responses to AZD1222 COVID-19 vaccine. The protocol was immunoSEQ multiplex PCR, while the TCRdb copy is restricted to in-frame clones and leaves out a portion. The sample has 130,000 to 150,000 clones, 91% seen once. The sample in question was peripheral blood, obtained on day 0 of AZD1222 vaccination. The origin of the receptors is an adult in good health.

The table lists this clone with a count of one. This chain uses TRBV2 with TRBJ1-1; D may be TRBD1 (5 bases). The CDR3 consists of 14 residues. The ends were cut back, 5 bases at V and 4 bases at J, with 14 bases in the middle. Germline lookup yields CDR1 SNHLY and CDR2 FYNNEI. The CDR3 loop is CASSLTASSTEAFF. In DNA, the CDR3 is TGTGCCAGCAGTTTGACAGCTTCGTCCACTGAAGCTTTCTTT.

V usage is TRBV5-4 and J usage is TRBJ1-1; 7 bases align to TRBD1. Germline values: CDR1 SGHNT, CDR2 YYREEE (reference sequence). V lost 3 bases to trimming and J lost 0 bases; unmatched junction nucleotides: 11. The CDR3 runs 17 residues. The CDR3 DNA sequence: TGTGCCAGCAGCTGGAACAGGGGAAGCAAAATGAACACTGAAGCTTTCTTT. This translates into CASSWNRGSKMNTEAFF. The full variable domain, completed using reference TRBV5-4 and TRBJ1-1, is ETGVTQSPTHLIKTRGQQVTLRCSSQSGHNTVSWYQQALGQGPQFIFQYYREEENGRGNFPPRFSGLQFPNYSSELNVNALELDDSALYLCASSWNRGSKMNTEAFFGQGTRLTVV.

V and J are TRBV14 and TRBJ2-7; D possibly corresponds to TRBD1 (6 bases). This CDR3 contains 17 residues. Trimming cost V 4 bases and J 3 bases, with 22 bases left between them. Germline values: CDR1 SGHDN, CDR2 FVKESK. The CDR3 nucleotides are TGTGCCAGCAGCCCGCATCGCATTAAAAGAGGGGGCTACGAGCAGTACTTC. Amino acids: CASSPHRIKRGGYEQYF.

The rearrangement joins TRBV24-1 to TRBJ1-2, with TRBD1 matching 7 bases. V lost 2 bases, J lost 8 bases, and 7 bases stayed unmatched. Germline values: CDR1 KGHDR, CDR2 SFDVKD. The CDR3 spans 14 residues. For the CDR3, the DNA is TGTGCCACCAGTGATTGGGGAACAGGGGCAGGCTACACCTTC. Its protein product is CATSDWGTGAGYTF.

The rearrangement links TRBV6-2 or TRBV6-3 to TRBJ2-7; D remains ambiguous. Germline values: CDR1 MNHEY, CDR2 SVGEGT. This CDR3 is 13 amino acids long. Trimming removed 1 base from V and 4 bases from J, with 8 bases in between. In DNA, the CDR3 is TGTGCCAGCAGTTACTTGGGCGTTTACGAGCAGTACTTC. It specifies CASSYLGVYEQYF.

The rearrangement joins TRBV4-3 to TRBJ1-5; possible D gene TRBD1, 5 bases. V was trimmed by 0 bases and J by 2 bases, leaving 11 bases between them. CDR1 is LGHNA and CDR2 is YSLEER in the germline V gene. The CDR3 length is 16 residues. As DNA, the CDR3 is TGCGCCAGCAGCCAAGATTTGGGGGAGGGCAATCAGCCCCAGCATTTT. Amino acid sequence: CASSQDLGEGNQPQHF.

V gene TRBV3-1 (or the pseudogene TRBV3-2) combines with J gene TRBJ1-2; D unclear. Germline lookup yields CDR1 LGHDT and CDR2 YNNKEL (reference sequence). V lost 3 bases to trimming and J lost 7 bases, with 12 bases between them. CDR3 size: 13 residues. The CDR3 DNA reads TGTGCCAGCAGCCAGCTACTCGGAGTTGGCTACACCTTC. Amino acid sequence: CASSQLLGVGYTF.

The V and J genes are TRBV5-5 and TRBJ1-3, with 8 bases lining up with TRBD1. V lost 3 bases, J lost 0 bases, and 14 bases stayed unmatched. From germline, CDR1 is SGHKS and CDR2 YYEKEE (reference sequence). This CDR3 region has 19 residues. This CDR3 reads CASSSPRDRKADSGNTIYF. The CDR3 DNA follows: TGTGCCAGCAGCTCGCCCCGGGACAGGAAGGCCGACTCTGGAAACACCATATATTTT.

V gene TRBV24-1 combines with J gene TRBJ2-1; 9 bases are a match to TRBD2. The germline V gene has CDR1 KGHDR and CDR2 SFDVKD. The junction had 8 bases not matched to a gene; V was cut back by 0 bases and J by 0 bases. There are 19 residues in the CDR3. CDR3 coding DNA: TGTGCCACCAGTGATTTGACTGCGGGGGGGCACAGCTCCTACAATGAGCAGTTCTTC. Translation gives CATSDLTAGGHSSYNEQFF.

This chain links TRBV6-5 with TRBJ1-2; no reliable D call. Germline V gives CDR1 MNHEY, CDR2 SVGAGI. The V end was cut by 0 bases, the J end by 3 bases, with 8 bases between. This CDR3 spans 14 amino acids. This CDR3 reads CASSYSGVDYGYTF. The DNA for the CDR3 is TGTGCCAGCAGTTACTCGGGCGTGGACTATGGCTACACCTTC.

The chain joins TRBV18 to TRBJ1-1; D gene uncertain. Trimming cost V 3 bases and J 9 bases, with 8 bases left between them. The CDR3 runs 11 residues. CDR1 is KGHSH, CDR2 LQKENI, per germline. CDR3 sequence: CASSPIGKAFF. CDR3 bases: TGTGCCAGCTCACCGATTGGAAAAGCTTTCTTT.

CDR3 sequence: CASSPPDRPAYEQYF. In nucleotides, the CDR3 is TGTGCCAGTAGTCCTCCTGACAGACCCGCCTACGAGCAGTACTTC. The chain links TRBV19 to TRBJ2-7; possibly TRBD1 for D (5 bases). Trimming took off 5 bases at V and 2 bases at J, with 16 bases between the two ends. In germline, CDR1 is LNHDA, CDR2 SQIVND (reference sequence). This CDR3 comprises 15 residues.

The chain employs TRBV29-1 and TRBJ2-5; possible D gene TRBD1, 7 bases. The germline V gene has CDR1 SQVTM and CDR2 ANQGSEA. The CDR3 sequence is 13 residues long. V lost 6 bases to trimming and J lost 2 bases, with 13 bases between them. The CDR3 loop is CSVGGQPQETQYF. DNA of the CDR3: TGCAGCGTGGGGGGACAGCCGCAAGAGACCCAGTACTTC.

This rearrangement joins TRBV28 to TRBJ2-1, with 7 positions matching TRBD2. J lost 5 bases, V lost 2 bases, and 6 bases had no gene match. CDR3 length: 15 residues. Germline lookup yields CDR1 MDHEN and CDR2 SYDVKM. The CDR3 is CASSLGLAADNEQFF. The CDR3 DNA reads TGTGCCAGCAGTTTAGGGCTAGCGGCCGACAATGAGCAGTTCTTC. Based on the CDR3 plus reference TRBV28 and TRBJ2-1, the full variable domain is DVKVTQSSRYLVKRTGEKVFLECVQDMDHENMFWYRQDPGLGLRLIYFSYDVKMKEKGDIPEGYSVSREKKERFSLILESASTNQTSMYLCASSLGLAADNEQFFGPGTRLTVL.

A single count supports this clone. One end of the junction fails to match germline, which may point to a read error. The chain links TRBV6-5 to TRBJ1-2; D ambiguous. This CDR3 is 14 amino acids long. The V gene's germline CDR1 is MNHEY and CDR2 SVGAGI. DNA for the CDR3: TGTGCCAGCTCCCGAGGTCCAACCACCCCGACTGATTTCTTC. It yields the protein CASSRGPTTPTDFF.

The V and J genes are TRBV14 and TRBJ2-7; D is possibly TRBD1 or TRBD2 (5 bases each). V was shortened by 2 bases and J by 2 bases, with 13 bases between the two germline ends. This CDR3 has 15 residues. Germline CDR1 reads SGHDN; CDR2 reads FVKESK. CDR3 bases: TGTGCCAGCAGCCAACGCCCGCAGGGACCCTACGAGCAGTACTTC. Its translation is CASSQRPQGPYEQYF.

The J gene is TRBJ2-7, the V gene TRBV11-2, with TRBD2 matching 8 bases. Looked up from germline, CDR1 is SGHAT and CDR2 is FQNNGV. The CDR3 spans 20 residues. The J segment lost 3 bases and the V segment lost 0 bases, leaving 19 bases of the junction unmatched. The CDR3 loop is CASSLDQPRGLGAGVYEQYF. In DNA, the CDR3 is TGTGCCAGCAGCTTAGATCAGCCCCGAGGACTCGGAGCGGGAGTCTACGAGCAGTACTTC. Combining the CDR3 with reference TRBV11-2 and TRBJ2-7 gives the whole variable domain EAGVAQSPRYKIIEKRQSVAFWCNPISGHATLYWYQQILGQGPKLLIQFQNNGVVDDSQLPKDRFSAERLKGVDSTLKIQPAKLEDSAVYLCASSLDQPRGLGAGVYEQYFGPGTRLTVT.

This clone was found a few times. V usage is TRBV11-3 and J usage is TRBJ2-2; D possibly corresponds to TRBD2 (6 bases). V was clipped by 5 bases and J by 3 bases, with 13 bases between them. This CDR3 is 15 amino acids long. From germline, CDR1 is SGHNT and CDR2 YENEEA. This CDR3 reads CASSLSGGHTGELFF. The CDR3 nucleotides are TGTGCCAGCAGCCTTAGCGGAGGGCACACCGGGGAGCTGTTTTTT.

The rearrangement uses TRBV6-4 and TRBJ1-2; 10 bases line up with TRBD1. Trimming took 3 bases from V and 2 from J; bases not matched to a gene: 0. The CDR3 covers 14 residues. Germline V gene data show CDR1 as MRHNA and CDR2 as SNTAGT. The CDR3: CASSEGQGNYGYTF. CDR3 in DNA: TGTGCCAGCAGTGAGGGACAGGGGAACTATGGCTACACCTTC.

Written as DNA, the CDR3 is TGTGCCAGCAGTTTATCCGGGACAGGGGCCTTCCACGAGCAGTACTTC. Translated, it gives CASSLSGTGAFHEQYF. This chain links TRBV28 with TRBJ2-7; 10 positions match TRBD1. The CDR3 loop spans 16 amino acids. The V gene's germline CDR1 is MDHEN and CDR2 SYDVKM. V lost 1 base and J lost 5; bases outside the gene matches: 8.

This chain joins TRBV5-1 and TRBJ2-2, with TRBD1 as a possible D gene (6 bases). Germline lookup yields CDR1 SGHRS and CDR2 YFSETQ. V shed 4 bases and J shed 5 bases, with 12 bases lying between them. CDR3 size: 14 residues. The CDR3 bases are TGCGCCAGCAGCGAGGGCACAGGGACCGGGGAGCTGTTTTTT. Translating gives CASSEGTGTGELFF.

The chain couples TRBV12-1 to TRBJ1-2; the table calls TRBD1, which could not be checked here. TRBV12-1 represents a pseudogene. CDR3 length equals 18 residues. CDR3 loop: CASSFSIGSLKGGYGYTF. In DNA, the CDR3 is TGTGCCAGCAGCTTTTCAATTGGGAGTCTCAAAGGGGGCTATGGCTACACCTTC.

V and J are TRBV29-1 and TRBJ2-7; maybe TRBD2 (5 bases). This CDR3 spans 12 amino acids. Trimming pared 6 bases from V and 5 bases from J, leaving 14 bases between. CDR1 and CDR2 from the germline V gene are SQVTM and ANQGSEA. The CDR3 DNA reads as TGCAGCGTCATCACACCGGAGGACGAGCAGTACTTC. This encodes CSVITPEDEQYF.

This chain's CDR3 is CASSLKTSGRGNEQFF. The CDR3 DNA reads as TGTGCCAGCAGCTTAAAGACTAGCGGGAGGGGGAATGAGCAGTTCTTC. The chain combines TRBV7-8 with TRBJ2-1, with 14 bases fitting TRBD2. V dropped 2 bases and J dropped 7; count of bases not matched to a gene: 4. The CDR3 consists of 16 residues. Germline CDR1 SGHVS, CDR2 FQNEAQ.

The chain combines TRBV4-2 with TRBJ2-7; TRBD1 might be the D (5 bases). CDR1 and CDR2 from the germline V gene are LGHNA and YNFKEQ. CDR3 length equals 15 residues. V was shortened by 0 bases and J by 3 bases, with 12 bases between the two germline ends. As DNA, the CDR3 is TGTGCCAGCAGCCAAGATCCAGGGAAAGACTACGAGCAGTACTTC. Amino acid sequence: CASSQDPGKDYEQYF.

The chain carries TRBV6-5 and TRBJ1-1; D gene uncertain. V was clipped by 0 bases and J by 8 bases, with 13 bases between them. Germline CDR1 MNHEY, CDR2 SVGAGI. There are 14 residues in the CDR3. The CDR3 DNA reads TGTGCCAGCAGTTACTCGCGGCAGGCCGGCGAAGCTTTCTTT. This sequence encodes CASSYSRQAGEAFF.

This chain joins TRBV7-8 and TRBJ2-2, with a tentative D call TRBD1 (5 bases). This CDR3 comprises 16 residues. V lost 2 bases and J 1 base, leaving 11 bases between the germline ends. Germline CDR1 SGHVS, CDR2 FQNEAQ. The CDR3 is CASSLFVGENTGELFF. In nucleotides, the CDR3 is TGTGCCAGCAGCTTATTCGTAGGGGAGAACACCGGGGAGCTGTTTTTT. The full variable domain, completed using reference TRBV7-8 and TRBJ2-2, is GAGVSQSPRYKVAKRGQDVALRCDPISGHVSLFWYQQALGQGPEFLTYFQNEAQLDKSGLPSDRFFAERPEGSVSTLKIQRTQQEDSAVYLCASSLFVGENTGELFFGEGSRLTVL.

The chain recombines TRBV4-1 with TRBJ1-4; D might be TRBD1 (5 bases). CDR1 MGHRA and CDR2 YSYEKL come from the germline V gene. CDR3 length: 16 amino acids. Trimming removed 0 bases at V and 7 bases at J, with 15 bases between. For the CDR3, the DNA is TGCGCCAGCAGCCAAGATTTACGGGGACTTCGTGAAAAACTGTTTTTT. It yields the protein CASSQDLRGLREKLFF.

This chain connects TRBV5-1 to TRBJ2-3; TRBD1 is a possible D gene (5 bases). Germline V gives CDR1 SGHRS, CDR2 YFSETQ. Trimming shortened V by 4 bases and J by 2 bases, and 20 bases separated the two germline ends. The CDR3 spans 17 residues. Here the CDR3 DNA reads TGCGCCAGCAGCGCTACCCCTATCGACAGCTCCACAGATACGCAGTATTTT. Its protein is CASSATPIDSSTDTQYF.

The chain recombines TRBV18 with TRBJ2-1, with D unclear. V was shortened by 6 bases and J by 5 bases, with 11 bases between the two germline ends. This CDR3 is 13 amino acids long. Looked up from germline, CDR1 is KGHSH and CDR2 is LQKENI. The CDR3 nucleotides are TGTGCCAGCTCCCAGGACCAGGACAATGAGCAGTTCTTC. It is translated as CASSQDQDNEQFF.

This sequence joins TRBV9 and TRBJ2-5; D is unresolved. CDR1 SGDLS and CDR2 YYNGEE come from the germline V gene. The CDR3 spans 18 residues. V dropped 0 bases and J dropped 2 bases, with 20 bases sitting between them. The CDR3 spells CASSVAAGPHTTQETQYF. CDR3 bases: TGTGCCAGCAGCGTAGCAGCTGGGCCCCATACCACACAAGAGACCCAGTACTTC.

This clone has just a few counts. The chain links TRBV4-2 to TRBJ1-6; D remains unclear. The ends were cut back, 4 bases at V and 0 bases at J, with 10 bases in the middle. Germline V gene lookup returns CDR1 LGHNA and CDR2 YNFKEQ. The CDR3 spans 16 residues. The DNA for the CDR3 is TGTGCCAGCAGCCGCGAGCGTCGCTCCTATAATTCACCCCTCCACTTT. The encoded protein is CASSRERRSYNSPLHF.